This T cell receptor (beta chain) derives from a study of blood T cells in healthy people across ages. In the study overall: For every two T cells, template switching captured about one barcoded beta molecule.

From germline, CDR1 is PRHDT and CDR2 FYEKMQ (reference sequence). CDR3 size: 18 residues. Trimming took 3 bases from V and 5 from J; bases not matched to a gene: 13. Using a J-beta primer mix together with a sample-barcoded 5' primer, a second PCR was run for about 7 to 12 cycles. TCRdb reprocessed the 5' RACE reads with MiXCR, giving one entry per CDR3 protein. This sample has fewer than 800,000 distinct CDR3 sequences, with roughly 25% found just once. Every sample yielded at least 6.5 million isolated PBMCs. Study results and caveats: The study could not conclusively compare naive and antigen-experienced cells, given its unsorted PBMCs.

For this clonotype: What it recognizes is unknown.

This sample also belongs to another study, concerning T cells of mothers and their children.

Input material: blood. This sequence was found in a boy younger than 18 in good health. This sequence joins TRBV13 and TRBJ1-6, with 7 bases matching TRBD1. CDR3 bases: TGTGCCAGCAGCTTGACACCGTTGGACAGGACGGATAATTCACCCCTCCACTTT. Protein sequence: CASSLTPLDRTDNSPLHF.